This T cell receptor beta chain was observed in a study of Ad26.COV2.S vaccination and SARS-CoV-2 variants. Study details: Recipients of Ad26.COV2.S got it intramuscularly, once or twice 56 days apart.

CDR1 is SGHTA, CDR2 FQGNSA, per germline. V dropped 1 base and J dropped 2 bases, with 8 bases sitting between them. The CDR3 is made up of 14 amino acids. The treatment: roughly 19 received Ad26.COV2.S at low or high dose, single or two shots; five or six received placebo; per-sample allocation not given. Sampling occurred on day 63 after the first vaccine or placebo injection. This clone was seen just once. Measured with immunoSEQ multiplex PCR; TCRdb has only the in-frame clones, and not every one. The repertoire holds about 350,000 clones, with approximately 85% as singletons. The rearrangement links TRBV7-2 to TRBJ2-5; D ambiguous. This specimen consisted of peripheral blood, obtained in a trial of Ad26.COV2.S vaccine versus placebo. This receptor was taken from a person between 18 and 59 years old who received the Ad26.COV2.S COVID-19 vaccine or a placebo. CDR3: CASSLGKGQETQYF. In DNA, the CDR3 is TGTGCCAGCAGCTTAGGCAAAGGGCAAGAGACCCAGTACTTC.